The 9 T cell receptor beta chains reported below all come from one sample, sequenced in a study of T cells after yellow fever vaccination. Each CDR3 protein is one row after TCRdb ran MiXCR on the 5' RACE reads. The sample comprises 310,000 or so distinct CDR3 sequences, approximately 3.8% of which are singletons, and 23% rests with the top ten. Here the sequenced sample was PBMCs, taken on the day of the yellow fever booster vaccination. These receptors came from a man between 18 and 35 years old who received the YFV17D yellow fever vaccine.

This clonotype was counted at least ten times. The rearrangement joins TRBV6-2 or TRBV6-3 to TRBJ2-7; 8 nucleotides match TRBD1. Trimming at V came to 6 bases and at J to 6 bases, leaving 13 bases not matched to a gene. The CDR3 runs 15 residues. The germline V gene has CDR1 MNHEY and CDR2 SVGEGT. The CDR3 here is CASRRSETTGAEQYF. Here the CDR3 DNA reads TGTGCCAGCAGACGCTCCGAGACGACAGGGGCCGAGCAGTACTTC.

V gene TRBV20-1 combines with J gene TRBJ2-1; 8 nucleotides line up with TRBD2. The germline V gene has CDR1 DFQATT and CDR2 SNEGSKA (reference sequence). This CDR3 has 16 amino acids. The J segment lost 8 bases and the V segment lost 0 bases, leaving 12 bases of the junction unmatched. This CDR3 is CSARDRGLVGQYEQFF. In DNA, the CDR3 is TGCAGTGCTAGAGATCGGGGACTAGTCGGGCAATATGAGCAGTTCTTC.

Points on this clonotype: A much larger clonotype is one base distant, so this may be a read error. CDR3 bases: TGCGCCAGCAGCCGATGGACGGAATCCACAGATACGCAGTTTTTT. It codes for CASSRWTESTDTQFF. The V call is TRBV4-1, the J call TRBJ2-3; D not certain. Germline V gene lookup returns CDR1 MGHRA and CDR2 YSYEKL. The CDR3 covers 15 residues.

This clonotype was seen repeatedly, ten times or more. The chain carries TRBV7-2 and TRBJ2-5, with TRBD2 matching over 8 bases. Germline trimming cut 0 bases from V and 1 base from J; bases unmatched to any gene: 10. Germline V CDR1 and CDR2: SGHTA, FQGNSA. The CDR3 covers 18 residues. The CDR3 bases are TGTGCCAGCAGCTTAGCGCTCGGGGGGGCCGGTGGCCAAGAGACCCAGTACTTC. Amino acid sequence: CASSLALGGAGGQETQYF.

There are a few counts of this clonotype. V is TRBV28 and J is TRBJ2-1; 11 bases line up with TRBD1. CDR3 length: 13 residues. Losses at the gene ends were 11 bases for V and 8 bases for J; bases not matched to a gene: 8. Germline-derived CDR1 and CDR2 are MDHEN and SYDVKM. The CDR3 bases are TGTGCCTCCATGGACAGGGGGCTGGATGAGCAGTTCTTC. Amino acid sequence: CASMDRGLDEQFF.

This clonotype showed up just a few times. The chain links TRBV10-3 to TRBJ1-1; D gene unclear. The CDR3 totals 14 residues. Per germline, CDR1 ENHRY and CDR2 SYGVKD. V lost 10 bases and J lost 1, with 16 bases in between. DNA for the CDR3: TGTGCCAGCGGACGCCCTTTTGGGAACACTGAAGCTTTCTTT. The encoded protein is CASGRPFGNTEAFF.

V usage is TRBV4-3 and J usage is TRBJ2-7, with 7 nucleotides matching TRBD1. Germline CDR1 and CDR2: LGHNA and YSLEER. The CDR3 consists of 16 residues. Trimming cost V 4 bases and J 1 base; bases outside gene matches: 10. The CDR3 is CASSPSWDSRSYEQYF. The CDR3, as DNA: TGCGCCAGCAGCCCCTCCTGGGACAGTAGGTCCTACGAGCAGTACTTC.

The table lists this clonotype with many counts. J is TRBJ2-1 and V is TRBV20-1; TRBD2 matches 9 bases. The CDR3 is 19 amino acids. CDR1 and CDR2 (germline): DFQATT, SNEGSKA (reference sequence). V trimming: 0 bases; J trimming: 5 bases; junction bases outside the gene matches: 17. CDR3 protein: CSARDGRQRGARRDNEQFF. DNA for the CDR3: TGCAGTGCTAGAGATGGAAGGCAGCGGGGGGCCAGGAGGGACAATGAGCAGTTCTTC.

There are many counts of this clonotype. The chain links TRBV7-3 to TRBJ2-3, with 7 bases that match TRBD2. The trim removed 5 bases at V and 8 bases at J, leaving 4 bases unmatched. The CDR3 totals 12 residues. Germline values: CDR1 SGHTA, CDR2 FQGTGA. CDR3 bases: TGTGCCAGCAGCCCGGGCGGGGGTACGCAGTATTTT. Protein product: CASSPGGGTQYF.